The present TCR beta chain was sequenced within a study of shared clonotypes between healthy human individuals. Memory CD4+ cells were the fraction left after CD45RA+ naive selection. V gave up 6 bases and J gave up 4 bases, with 18 bases separating them. Germline assignment: CDR1 MNHEY and CDR2 SVGAGI. The length of the CDR3 is 15 residues. TCRdb keeps only in-frame clones here, not all; method: immunoSEQ multiplex PCR. In the table there are about 710,000 clones, 55% to 80% of which are singletons. The specimen sequenced was memory CD4+ T cells sorted from blood. Subset denoted: CD45RA-negative fraction. V usage is TRBV6-5 and J usage is TRBJ1-2; TRBD1 might be the D (5 bases). The receptor was derived from a young woman in good health. CDR3 region: CASSPGHSNFYGYTF. The CDR3 region has the DNA TGTGCCAGCAGCCCCGGACACTCGAACTTCTATGGCTACACCTTC.